The present T cell receptor (beta chain) was sequenced within a study of T cells in women clearing cervical HPV infection. Study results and caveats: Cases carried less TRBV6-7 than controls: about 0.1% versus 0.15%.

TCRdb's copy holds only in-frame clones and misses some; the assay was immunoSEQ multiplex PCR. This sample's clone table lists some 20,000 clones. The V and J ends lost 4 bases and 2 bases, in that order; junction bases with no gene match: 5. Looked up from germline, CDR1 is SGHRS and CDR2 is YFSETQ. The CDR3 spans 17 residues. Regarding this clone: The target antigen is unknown. The read gets to within 3 residues of the CDR3 end, and the germline J gene fills in the rest.

The sequenced sample was blood buffy coat. The source of this sequence is a woman aged 18 to 75 with a cervical HPV16 infection that either progressed to CIN3+ or cleared (not recorded which). The chain links TRBV5-1 to TRBJ2-6; 11 positions match TRBD1. CDR3 in amino acids: CASSPGQGAPGANVLTF. CDR3 bases read: TGCGCCAGCAGCCCCGGACAGGGGGCGCCTGGGGCCAACGTC.